The clone carrying this TCR beta chain showed up just once. Its antigen is undetermined. This CDR3 has 14 residues. The V gene's germline CDR1 is SGHVS and CDR2 FQNEAQ. Trimming left V 3 bases short and J 0 bases short, with 8 bases between. The sample comes from a study of early stage breast cancer tumors. Study at large: Of approximately 16 invasive breast tumors, twelve were hormone receptor-positive, HER2-negative. Roughly eight ER+/PR+/HER2- tumors were invasive ductal; a few were invasive lobular.

Study-level results: Enriched TCRB sequences shared across patients were mostly commonly generated sequences. Tumor and normal breast were distinguished via blood comparison in about 90% of the 16 patients.

TCRdb's copy holds only in-frame clones and misses some; the assay was immunoSEQ multiplex PCR. The table has some 21,000 clones, about three quarters seen once; the top ten hold 25% to 30%. The TCR sequence derives from a person between 60 and 70 years old with breast cancer. The V and J genes are TRBV7-8 and TRBJ1-1; D is unresolved. Source material: blood. The CDR3 nucleotides are TGTGCCAGCAGCTTTACACCGATGAACACTGAAGCTTTCTTT. This translates into CASSFTPMNTEAFF.